This T cell receptor beta chain was observed in a study of T cell responses to AZD1222 COVID-19 vaccine. This CDR3 has 13 residues. V was clipped by 3 bases and J by 7 bases; unmatched bases: 5. Method: immunoSEQ multiplex PCR; TCRdb's copy keeps in-frame clones and lacks some. Altogether approximately 70,000 clones are present, about 83% being singletons, with the ten largest covering 9.5% to 10%. The sequenced sample was peripheral blood, obtained on day 0 of AZD1222 vaccination. The chain links TRBV12-3 or TRBV12-4 to TRBJ1-1; 7 nucleotides align to TRBD1. This clonotype was sampled from an adult in good health. CDR3 DNA sequence: TGTGCCAGCAGTTTTAACCAGGGGGATGAAGCTTTCTTT. Encoded protein: CASSFNQGDEAFF.